The 6 T cell receptor beta chains listed next were all sequenced from one sample in a study of OX40 agonist ivuxolimab in advanced cancers. Repertoires were generated with immunoSEQ multiplex PCR, while TCRdb's copy carries only in-frame clones and drops some. This table holds tens of thousands of clones, around 83% found once. The specimen was CD4+ or CD8+ T cells sorted from blood, collected in a trial of the OX40 agonist ivuxolimab. The source of these receptors is an adult with an advanced solid tumor such as melanoma, head and neck, liver or kidney cancer.

This chain uses TRBV7-2 with TRBJ2-3; 9 bases map to TRBD2. The CDR3 covers 14 residues. Germline-derived CDR1 and CDR2 are SGHTA and FQGNSA. With 6 bases clipped from V and 6 bases from J, the junction kept 7 bases outside the gene matches. CDR3 sequence reads: CASRNSGGGDTQYF. The CDR3 DNA is TGTGCCAGCAGAAATAGCGGGGGCGGGGATACGCAGTATTTT.

V and J are TRBV6-6 and TRBJ1-5; D is possibly TRBD1 (6 bases). Trimming shortened V by 7 bases and J by 3 bases, and 13 bases separated the two germline ends. The CDR3 totals 14 residues. Germline CDR1 is MNHNY and CDR2 is SVGAGI (reference sequence). For the CDR3, the DNA is TGTGCCAGCAACCAAGGACAGCCCAATCAGCCCCAGCATTTT. This encodes CASNQGQPNQPQHF.

The chain employs TRBV7-9 and TRBJ1-1; no clear D. The germline V gene has CDR1 SEHNR and CDR2 FQNEAQ (reference sequence). This CDR3 has 13 amino acids. The germline V and J ends were trimmed by 4 bases and 0 bases, with 6 bases remaining between them. The CDR3 protein is CASSSELNTEAFF. The CDR3 DNA reads as TGTGCCAGCAGCTCCGAGTTGAACACTGAAGCTTTCTTT.

The V and J genes are TRBV2 and TRBJ2-1; TRBD1 or TRBD2 may be the D gene (5 bases each). Germline V lookup: CDR1 SNHLY, CDR2 FYNNEI. Trimming removed 4 bases from V and 6 bases from J, with 13 bases in between. The CDR3 totals 14 residues. The CDR3 DNA reads TGTGCCAGCAGTGTCTCCGGGGCCAGCAATGAGCAGTTCTTC. Its protein product is CASSVSGASNEQFF.

The V call is TRBV18, the J call TRBJ2-7, with 13 bases aligning to TRBD2. The CDR3 consists of 16 residues. Germline V lookup: CDR1 KGHSH, CDR2 LQKENI. V was clipped by 2 bases and J by 1 base; unmatched bases: 2. CDR3 coding DNA: TGTGCCAGCTCACCAGGACTAGCGGGGGTATCCTACGAGCAGTACTTC. This gives the protein CASSPGLAGVSYEQYF.

This rearrangement joins TRBV5-4 to TRBJ2-3, with a weak D call TRBD2 (7 bases). Germline-derived CDR1 and CDR2 are SGHNT and YYREEE (reference sequence). This CDR3 is 16 amino acids long. The germline V and J ends were trimmed by 2 bases and 2 bases, with 15 bases remaining between them. The CDR3 region is CASSFERGGVTDTQYF. The CDR3 DNA reads TGTGCCAGCAGCTTTGAAAGGGGGGGGGTCACAGATACGCAGTATTTT.